This T cell receptor (beta chain) is drawn from a study of shared clonotypes between healthy human individuals. Genomic DNA (from each subset) was split evenly across several immunoSEQ plates. The table came from immunoSEQ multiplex PCR; TCRdb's copy has only in-frame clones and leaves some out. The table has 800,000 or so clones, about 96% seen once; the top ten hold less than 0.25%. As to this clone: The target antigen is unknown.

General study points: Donors were few, which limited the genetic and exposure-history diversity represented. Against clonotypes common to all four donors, non-shared ones had lower generation probabilities.

CD45RO negativity and positive selection for CCR7 defined naive CD8 cells, a population that excluded terminally differentiated effector memory CD45RA+ cells. The donor population consisted of healthy HIV-negative adults with no recent acute infections or vaccinations. The CDR3 is made up of 13 amino acids. Per the germline V gene, CDR1 is SEHNR and CDR2 is FQNEAQ (reference sequence). V shed 6 bases, J shed 4 bases, and the junction held 2 bases outside the gene matches. This TCR derives from a man aged 25-40 years in good health. Sequenced input: naive CD8+ T cells sorted from blood. The chain combines TRBV7-9 with TRBJ2-5; TRBD1 matches at 10 bases. The CDR3 sequence is CASSRDRGETQYF. CDR3 nucleotide sequence: TGTGCCAGCAGTCGGGACAGGGGAGAGACCCAGTACTTC.